One and the same sample provided the 14 T cell receptor beta chains below, sequenced in a study of T cells after yellow fever vaccination. Using its own MiXCR run on the 5' RACE reads, TCRdb lists one record per CDR3 protein. This sample yields more than 200,000 distinct CDR3 sequences, of which 3.6% are seen a single time; under 20% belongs to the top ten. This sample comprised PBMCs, obtained 15 days after the yellow fever booster vaccination. Receptors were obtained from a young man who received the YFV17D yellow fever vaccine.

This clonotype appeared many times. The genes are TRBV20-1 and TRBJ1-1, with a weak D call TRBD1 (5 bases). V lost 3 bases and J 0 bases, leaving 14 bases between the germline ends. The germline V gene encodes CDR1 DFQATT and CDR2 SNEGSKA (reference sequence). The CDR3 is 15 residues long. Here the CDR3 reads CSASATASMNTEAFF. CDR3 DNA sequence: TGCAGTGCTAGCGCGACAGCCTCAATGAACACTGAAGCTTTCTTT.

This clonotype has a count of ten or more. This chain connects TRBV5-4 to TRBJ2-7; TRBD1 agrees at 10 bases. Germline CDR1 SGHNT, CDR2 YYREEE (reference sequence). J lost 5 bases, V lost 1 base, and 3 bases had no gene match. The CDR3 has 14 amino acids. For the CDR3, the DNA is TGTGCCAGCAGCTTGCAGACAGGGGGCCACGAGCAGTACTTC. This translates into CASSLQTGGHEQYF.

This clonotype was seen many times. The V call is TRBV6-2 or TRBV6-3, the J call TRBJ1-5; D unclear. This CDR3 is built from 14 residues. V was cut by 8 bases and J by 5 bases, with 16 bases left in between. Looked up from germline, CDR1 is MNHEY and CDR2 is SVGEGT. CDR3 amino acids: CASAPDVLDQPQHF. CDR3 DNA: TGTGCCAGCGCCCCGGATGTGCTGGATCAGCCCCAGCATTTT.

This clonotype was counted at least ten times. The chain carries TRBV7-2 and TRBJ1-6; TRBD1 aligns across 9 bases. Trimming at V came to 4 bases and at J to 10 bases, leaving 8 bases not matched to a gene. There are 15 residues in the CDR3. Germline V gene sequence: CDR1 SGHTA, CDR2 FQGNSA. The CDR3 spells CASSSGGQGRSPLHF. As DNA, the CDR3 is TGTGCCAGCAGCTCCGGGGGACAGGGTAGATCACCCCTCCACTTT.

This clonotype appeared many times. The chain recombines TRBV7-2 with TRBJ2-3; D remains ambiguous. The CDR3 extends over 15 amino acids. Germline assignment: CDR1 SGHTA and CDR2 FQGNSA. Trimming cost V 5 bases and J 0 bases, with 12 bases left between them. The CDR3, as DNA: TGTGCCAGCAGCCAGACGGATGCTAGCACAGATACGCAGTATTTT. Translating gives CASSQTDASTDTQYF. The variable domain in full, with the rest retrieved from reference TRBV7-2 and TRBJ2-3, is GAGVSQSPSNKVTEKGKDVELRCDPISGHTALYWYRQSLGQGLEFLIYFQGNSAPDKSGLPSDRFSAERTGGSVSTLTIQRTQQEDSAVYLCASSQTDASTDTQYFGPGTRLTVL.

This clonotype came up many times. This chain connects TRBV20-1 to TRBJ2-1; D is perhaps TRBD2 (5 bases). This CDR3 is 13 amino acids long. From germline, CDR1 is DFQATT and CDR2 SNEGSKA (reference sequence). Trimming pared 6 bases from V and 8 bases from J, leaving 17 bases between. In nucleotides, the CDR3 is TGCAGTGCCCCGGACTGGCGGTGGGATGAGCAGTTCTTC. Its protein is CSAPDWRWDEQFF.

As DNA, the CDR3 is TGTGCCAGCAGCTTAGATCGGGCAACAACCCAACCTACGAGGCTCTTTTTGCAGTACTTC. Its protein is CASSLDRATTQPTRLFLQYF. This chain links TRBV11-3 with TRBJ2-7; D is undetermined. Germline V lookup: CDR1 SGHNT, CDR2 YENEEA. V was cut by 0 bases and J by 9 bases, with 33 bases left in between. The CDR3 runs 20 residues.

This clonotype was observed many times. The rearrangement links TRBV7-6 to TRBJ2-2; D is uncertain. The V end was cut by 5 bases, the J end by 5 bases, with 9 bases between. CDR1 and CDR2 from the germline V gene are SGHVS and FNYEAQ. The CDR3 extends over 13 amino acids. Written as DNA, the CDR3 is TGTGCCAGCAGCGCCCATCTAACCGGGGAGCTGTTTTTT. The encoded protein is CASSAHLTGELFF. The variable domain in full, with the rest retrieved from reference TRBV7-6 and TRBJ2-2, is GAGVSQSPRYKVTKRGQDVALRCDPISGHVSLYWYRQALGQGPEFLTYFNYEAQQDKSGLPNDRFSAERPEGSISTLTIQRTEQRDSAMYRCASSAHLTGELFFGEGSRLTVL.

The table lists this clonotype with many counts. The CDR3 loop reads CASSEIDYNSPLHF. The CDR3 DNA reads TGTGCCAGCAGCGAAATAGATTATAATTCACCCCTCCACTTT. V gene TRBV11-2 combines with J gene TRBJ1-6, with no clear D. V was cut by 5 bases and J by 4 bases, with 9 bases left in between. The CDR3 sequence is 14 residues long. Looked up from germline, CDR1 is SGHAT and CDR2 is FQNNGV.

This clonotype showed up just a few times. This chain links TRBV24-1 with TRBJ2-1, with TRBD1 identical over 8 bases. The germline CDR1 and CDR2 sequences are KGHDR and SFDVKD. The V and J ends lost 1 base and 9 bases, in that order; junction bases with no gene match: 7. The CDR3 totals 15 residues. The CDR3 region is CATSDFTGGPSEQFF. DNA of the CDR3: TGTGCCACCAGTGATTTTACAGGGGGACCAAGTGAGCAGTTCTTC.

This clonotype was recorded at least ten times. The chain employs TRBV6-2 or TRBV6-3 and TRBJ2-4; 8 bases align to TRBD1. The V gene's germline CDR1 is MNHEY and CDR2 SVGEGT. V dropped 7 bases and J dropped 15; count of bases not matched to a gene: 11. This CDR3 contains 12 residues. The CDR3 region has the DNA TGTGCCAGCACCGAAGACAGGGGCGGGTTGTACTTC. It specifies CASTEDRGGLYF.

The sample holds many counts of this clonotype. The chain recombines TRBV15 with TRBJ2-1; D not certain. CDR3 length: 16 amino acids. With 0 bases removed from V and 9 bases from J, the gap between germline ends came to 18 bases. Per germline, CDR1 LNHNV and CDR2 YYDKDF (reference sequence). The CDR3 sequence: CATSREGALVMGEQFF. CDR3 sequence (DNA): TGTGCCACCAGCAGAGAAGGAGCTTTAGTCATGGGTGAGCAGTTCTTC. The variable domain in full, completed from reference TRBV15 and TRBJ2-1, reads DAMVIQNPRYQVTQFGKPVTLSCSQTLNHNVMYWYQQKSSQAPKLLFHYYDKDFNNEADTPDNFQSRRPNTSFCFLDIRSPGLGDTAMYLCATSREGALVMGEQFFGPGTRLTVL.

Many counts were recorded for this clonotype. This chain links TRBV11-1 with TRBJ2-5; 7 bases agree with TRBD2. From germline, CDR1 is SGHAT and CDR2 FQDESV (reference sequence). The CDR3 is 14 residues long. Trimming removed 3 bases from V and 4 bases from J; junction bases left unmatched: 5. The CDR3 nucleotides are TGTGCCAGCAGCTTTCGGGGGAGGGGAGAGACCCAGTACTTC. Amino acid sequence: CASSFRGRGETQYF.

This clonotype was seen many times. This chain uses TRBV4-3 with TRBJ2-2; D unresolved. There are 16 residues in the CDR3. Trimming removed 0 bases from V and 1 base from J, with 9 bases in between. The V gene's germline CDR1 is LGHNA and CDR2 YSLEER. CDR3 DNA: TGCGCCAGCAGCCAAGACCTCTACAGGAACACCGGGGAGCTGTTTTTT. Its protein is CASSQDLYRNTGELFF.